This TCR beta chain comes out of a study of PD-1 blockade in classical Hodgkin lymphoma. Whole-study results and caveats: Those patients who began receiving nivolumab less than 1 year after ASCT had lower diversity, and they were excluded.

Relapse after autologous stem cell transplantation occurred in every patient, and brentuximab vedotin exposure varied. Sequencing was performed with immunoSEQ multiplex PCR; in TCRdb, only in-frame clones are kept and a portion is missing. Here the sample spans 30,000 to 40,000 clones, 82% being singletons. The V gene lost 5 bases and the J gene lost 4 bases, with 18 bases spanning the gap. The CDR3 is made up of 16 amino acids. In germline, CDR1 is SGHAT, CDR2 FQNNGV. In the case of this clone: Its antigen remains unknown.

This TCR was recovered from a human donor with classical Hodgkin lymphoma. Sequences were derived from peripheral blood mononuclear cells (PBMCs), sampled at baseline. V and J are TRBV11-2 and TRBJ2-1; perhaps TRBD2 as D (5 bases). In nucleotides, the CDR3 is TGTGCCAGCAGCCCCCTCAGCGGAGCAAATTACAATGAGCAGTTCTTC. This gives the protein CASSPLSGANYNEQFF.